These 24 T cell receptor beta chains originate from one sample sequenced in a study of prognosis after radiotherapy for stage I lung cancer. Starting from genomic DNA, TCR beta CDR3 was amplified through two-round multiplex PCR. Round-one PCR had primers specific to each TRBV and TRBJ gene. TCRdb re-analysed the multiplex PCR reads in MiXCR, keeping a single row per CDR3 protein. Here the sample spans some 60,000 distinct CDR3 sequences, 26% being singletons. The specimen comprised PBMCs, sampled before or after stereotactic body radiation therapy (not recorded which). Receptors were obtained from a donor at least 50 years old with non-small cell lung cancer.

This clonotype was seen a few times. This may be a read error, as it is one base from a much larger clone. This chain joins TRBV6-2 or TRBV6-3 and TRBJ1-5; D ambiguous. The CDR3 covers 15 residues. V lost 6 bases and J lost 3, with 15 bases in between. The V gene's germline CDR1 is MNHEY and CDR2 SVGEGT. The CDR3 bases are TGTGCCAGCAGAAAGGGCACAGCATTCAATCAGCCCCAGCATTTT. This codes for CASRKGTAFNQPQHF.

In the case of this clonotype: This may stem from a read error, because a much larger clone lies one nucleotide away. The chain carries TRBV18 and TRBJ2-7; tentatively, D is TRBD2 (7 bases). Germline CDR1 reads KGHSH; CDR2 reads LQKENI. The germline V and J ends were trimmed by 6 bases and 5 bases, with 23 bases remaining between them. CDR3 length: 16 residues. CDR3 DNA sequence: TGTGCCAGCTCTATCTTCCGCCGGGGGGCGTCGAACGAGCAGTACTTC. Amino acids: CASSIFRRGASNEQYF.

In this sample, this clonotype turned up many times. The V call is TRBV19, the J call TRBJ1-2; possible D gene TRBD1, 5 bases. Germline V gene sequence: CDR1 LNHDA, CDR2 SQIVND (reference sequence). The CDR3 covers 13 residues. Trimming took off 1 base at V and 8 bases at J, with 11 bases between the two ends. CDR3 sequence reads: CASSIGQYRGYTF. The CDR3 coding sequence is TGTGCCAGTAGTATAGGACAGTATCGGGGCTACACCTTC.

This clonotype has a count of ten or more. V and J are TRBV28 and TRBJ2-7, with D perhaps TRBD1 (7 bases). CDR3 length: 16 amino acids. CDR1 is MDHEN and CDR2 is SYDVKM in the germline V gene. The germline V and J ends were trimmed by 3 bases and 2 bases, with 17 bases remaining between them. This CDR3 is CASSFGVQGGTYEQYF. The DNA of the CDR3 is TGTGCCAGCAGTTTCGGTGTGCAGGGGGGAACCTACGAGCAGTACTTC. The variable domain in full, completed from reference TRBV28 and TRBJ2-7, reads DVKVTQSSRYLVKRTGEKVFLECVQDMDHENMFWYRQDPGLGLRLIYFSYDVKMKEKGDIPEGYSVSREKKERFSLILESASTNQTSMYLCASSFGVQGGTYEQYFGPGTRLTVT.

This clonotype occurred many times. This chain connects TRBV6-2 or TRBV6-3 to TRBJ1-5, with D tentatively TRBD1 (5 bases). Trimming took 6 bases from V and 4 from J, leaving 10 bases between them. The CDR3 is made up of 13 amino acids. Germline CDR1 reads MNHEY; CDR2 reads SVGEGT. The CDR3 sequence is CASRWGVNQPQHF. The CDR3 DNA is TGTGCCAGCAGGTGGGGCGTTAATCAGCCCCAGCATTTT.

This clonotype was counted many times. The V call is TRBV6-5, the J call TRBJ1-2, with a tentative D call TRBD1 (5 bases). V was shortened by 0 bases and J by 8 bases, with 10 bases between the two germline ends. CDR3 length equals 13 residues. Germline loops: CDR1 MNHEY, CDR2 SVGAGI. The CDR3, as DNA: TGTGCCAGCAGTTACTCCGGGGCCAACGGCTACACCTTC. Translated: CASSYSGANGYTF.

Many counts were recorded for this clonotype. The V gene is TRBV29-1, the J gene TRBJ1-5; D gene uncertain. Germline V lookup: CDR1 SQVTM, CDR2 ANQGSEA. CDR3 size: 12 residues. With 1 base removed from V and 4 bases from J, the gap between germline ends came to 5 bases. Written as DNA, the CDR3 is TGCAGCGTTGAAGTTGAAAATCAGCCCCAGCATTTT. Translation: CSVEVENQPQHF. Full variable domain (rest looked up from reference TRBV29-1 and TRBJ1-5): SAVISQKPSRDICQRGTSLTIQCQVDSQVTMMFWYRQQPGQSLTLIATANQGSEATYESGFVIDKFPISRPNLTFSTLTVSNMSPEDSSIYLCSVEVENQPQHFGDGTRLSIL.

This clonotype occurred many times. The rearrangement joins TRBV12-3 or TRBV12-4 to TRBJ2-7, with D possibly matching TRBD2 (6 bases). The CDR3 covers 13 residues. Trimming took 3 bases from V and 5 from J, leaving 11 bases between them. The CDR3 loop is CASSLTGEDEQYF. For the CDR3, the DNA is TGTGCCAGCAGTTTGACGGGGGAGGACGAGCAGTACTTC.

In the case of this clonotype: It is likely a read error, because the conserved phenylalanine at the end of the CDR3 is missing. The limits of the CDR3 on the DNA are not certain, so only TCRdb's listed CDR3 is given. The chain couples TRBV7-2 to TRBJ1-6. The CDR3 comprises 13 residues, both ends counted. CDR1 and CDR2 (germline): SGHTA, FQGNSA. The CDR3 protein is CASSLGENSPLQL.

This clonotype was detected ten times or more. The rearrangement links TRBV18 to TRBJ2-5; 13 nucleotides align to TRBD2. Losses at the gene ends were 4 bases for V and 5 bases for J; bases not matched to a gene: 7. The CDR3 contains 16 residues. Germline V lookup: CDR1 KGHSH, CDR2 LQKENI. The CDR3 region has the DNA TGTGCCAGCTCACTTCGACTAGCGGGGGGCGAGGAGACCCAGTACTTC. It yields the protein CASSLRLAGGEETQYF.

This chain connects TRBV4-3 to TRBJ2-3; possible D gene TRBD1, 5 bases. Looked up from germline, CDR1 is LGHNA and CDR2 is YSLEER. The CDR3 is made up of 14 amino acids. V was pared by 7 bases and J by 3 bases, with 14 bases between. The CDR3 bases are TGCGCCAGCAACCAGGGATATCGGACAGATACGCAGTATTTT. Protein product: CASNQGYRTDTQYF.

This clonotype has a count of ten or more. V usage is TRBV30 and J usage is TRBJ2-3; 10 positions agree with TRBD2. Germline V lookup: CDR1 GTSNPN, CDR2 SVGIG (reference sequence). This CDR3 contains 17 residues. J gave up 8 bases and V 3 bases, and 17 bases lay outside the gene matches. The DNA of the CDR3 is TGTGCCTGGAGCAAGTACGGTGGTAGCGGGGGGCGGGGTACGCAGTATTTT. This codes for CAWSKYGGSGGRGTQYF.

On this clonotype: A much larger clone differs by one base, so this may be a read error. The V call is TRBV19, the J call TRBJ2-5; 7 bases agree with TRBD1. From germline, CDR1 is LNHDA and CDR2 SQIVND (reference sequence). This CDR3 has 15 amino acids. V lost 4 bases and J lost 8; bases outside the gene matches: 13. The CDR3 DNA follows: TGTGCCAGTAGTAAAACAGGGGTTTTGCGAGATACCCAGTACTTC. It codes for CASSKTGVLRDTQYF.

The chain links TRBV6-1 to TRBJ2-7, with TRBD2 matching 7 bases. Per the germline V gene, CDR1 is MNHNS and CDR2 is SASEGT. There are 15 residues in the CDR3. V gave up 5 bases and J gave up 4 bases; unmatched junction bases: 11. CDR3 sequence reads: CASSRLAGVLYEQYF. In DNA form, the CDR3 reads TGTGCCAGCAGTAGATTAGCGGGTGTCCTTTACGAGCAGTACTTC.

There are many counts of this clonotype. The rearrangement joins TRBV19 to TRBJ2-1, with a weak D call TRBD1 (7 bases). Germline V lookup: CDR1 LNHDA, CDR2 SQIVND (reference sequence). The germline V and J ends were trimmed by 3 bases and 8 bases, with 11 bases remaining between them. There are 13 residues in the CDR3. The CDR3 sequence is CASSIRGADEQFF. The CDR3 DNA follows: TGTGCCAGTAGTATCAGGGGGGCGGATGAGCAGTTCTTC.

This clonotype showed up many times. The chain has TRBV27 and TRBJ2-3; tentative D call: TRBD1 (6 bases). This CDR3 is built from 16 residues. Per germline, CDR1 MNHEY and CDR2 SMNVEV (reference sequence). Deletions cut 5 bases from V and 0 bases from J, with 15 bases between. CDR3 protein: CASSTRQAGSTDTQYF. The CDR3 coding sequence is TGTGCCAGCAGTACAAGACAGGCAGGTAGCACAGATACGCAGTATTTT.

This clonotype has just one count. A single base separates this from a much larger clone, so it may be a read error. The rearrangement joins TRBV6-1 to TRBJ2-4; TRBD2 is a possible D gene (5 bases). The V gene's germline CDR1 is MNHNS and CDR2 SASEGT. The length of the CDR3 is 14 residues. V lost 6 bases, J lost 4 bases, and 13 bases lay in between. Here the CDR3 DNA reads TGTGCCAGCAGCGTCGGGAAAGCAAAAAACATTCAGTACTTC. It encodes CASSVGKAKNIQYF.

This clonotype occurred many times. The CDR3 loop reads CASSLRGGANEQFF. The DNA for the CDR3 is TGTGCCAGCAGCTTGCGCGGGGGGGCCAATGAGCAGTTCTTC. The chain has TRBV5-4 and TRBJ2-1; 9 nucleotides line up with TRBD2. Germline V gives CDR1 SGHNT, CDR2 YYREEE (reference sequence). Trimming at V came to 1 base and at J to 6 bases, leaving 2 bases not matched to a gene. The CDR3 length is 14 residues.

With respect to this clonotype: This likely stems from a read error, as it lies one base from a far larger clone. The chain combines TRBV6-2 or TRBV6-3 with TRBJ2-5; maybe TRBD1 (6 bases). This CDR3 is 13 amino acids long. Trimming took off 5 bases at V and 5 bases at J, with 12 bases between the two ends. Germline CDR1 reads MNHEY; CDR2 reads SVGEGT. CDR3 DNA sequence: TGTGCCAGCAGTGAGGGGGAATGGGAGACCCAGTACTTC. This sequence encodes CASSEGEWETQYF.

This clonotype was seen ten or more times. The genes are TRBV27 and TRBJ1-6, with 10 positions matching TRBD1. V dropped 10 bases and J dropped 7; count of bases not matched to a gene: 7. Looked up from germline, CDR1 is MNHEY and CDR2 is SMNVEV (reference sequence). There are 14 residues in the CDR3. The CDR3 sequence is CAIPTGGANSPLHF. Written as DNA, the CDR3 is TGTGCCATCCCGACAGGGGGCGCGAATTCACCCCTCCACTTT.

This clonotype was recorded many times. The chain has TRBV20-1 and TRBJ2-3, with unresolved D. Germline V CDR1 and CDR2: DFQATT, SNEGSKA (reference sequence). The CDR3 sequence is 10 residues long. The V and J ends lost 3 bases and 2 bases respectively, with 0 bases between them. CDR3 sequence (DNA): TGCAGTGCTAGCACAGATACGCAGTATTTT. Translating it yields CSASTDTQYF.

This clonotype was found many times. The rearrangement uses TRBV5-1 and TRBJ2-5; 9 nucleotides match TRBD1. The CDR3 is made up of 15 amino acids. Germline V CDR1 and CDR2: SGHRS, YFSETQ. Trimming cost V 0 bases and J 0 bases; bases outside gene matches: 0. CDR3 residues: CASSLGTGDQETQYF. The CDR3 region has the DNA TGCGCCAGCAGCTTGGGGACAGGGGACCAAGAGACCCAGTACTTC.

This clonotype was counted at least ten times. The chain couples TRBV5-1 to TRBJ2-7, with 8 nucleotides matching TRBD1. CDR1 SGHRS and CDR2 YFSETQ come from the germline V gene. V gave up 4 bases and J gave up 2 bases; unmatched junction bases: 8. The CDR3 totals 15 residues. The CDR3 sequence is CASSTGQAGTYEQYF. In nucleotides, the CDR3 is TGCGCCAGCAGCACGGGACAGGCAGGGACCTACGAGCAGTACTTC.

A note on this clonotype: One junction end disagrees with the germline gene, perhaps due to a read error. This chain joins TRBV6-1 and TRBJ2-7; TRBD2 matches 7 bases. Germline V gene lookup returns CDR1 MNHNS and CDR2 SASEGT. This CDR3 has 14 residues. CDR3 sequence reads: CASTEGAGSYEHYF. DNA of the CDR3: TGTGCCAGCACCGAGGGAGCGGGGTCCTACGAGCATTACTTC.